The 17 T cell receptor beta chains below come from one sample, sequenced in a study of control samples from healthy donors and cancer patients. Method: immunoSEQ multiplex PCR; TCRdb's copy keeps in-frame clones and lacks some. This sample has tens of thousands of clones, with around 87% found just once. Sequencing used PBMCs. The origin of the receptors is a woman aged 55-70 years with lung cancer.

V and J are TRBV3-1 (or the pseudogene TRBV3-2) and TRBJ2-7; no definite D call. The germline V gene encodes CDR1 LGHDT and CDR2 YNNKEL (reference sequence). V lost 2 bases and J lost 2, with 10 bases in between. The length of the CDR3 is 14 residues. The CDR3 protein is CASSQRTVPYEQYF. CDR3 nucleotides: TGTGCCAGCAGCCAACGGACGGTGCCCTACGAGCAGTACTTC.

CDR3 nucleotides: TGTGCCATCAGGACAGGGGCCCTCACAGATACGCAGTATTTT. As protein: CAIRTGALTDTQYF. The chain employs TRBV10-3 and TRBJ2-3, with 8 positions matching TRBD1. V shed 6 bases, J shed 2 bases, and the junction held 4 bases outside the gene matches. The CDR3 is made up of 14 amino acids. CDR1 and CDR2 (germline): ENHRY, SYGVKD.

This chain uses TRBV28 with TRBJ2-6, with unresolved D. The CDR3 is 14 residues long. Germline CDR1 and CDR2: MDHEN and SYDVKM. The V and J ends lost 5 bases and 0 bases respectively, with 5 bases between them. The CDR3 nucleotides read TGTGCCAGCAGTACCCTCTCTGGGGCCAACGTCCTGACTTTC. Encoded protein: CASSTLSGANVLTF.

In DNA form, the CDR3 reads TGTGCCAGCAGCTTAGCGCAGGGGCGAGAGACTGAAGCTTTCTTT. Protein sequence: CASSLAQGRETEAFF. The gene calls are TRBV7-9 and TRBJ1-1; D might be TRBD1 (6 bases). The CDR3 is 15 amino acids. Trimming removed 0 bases from V and 5 bases from J, with 13 bases in between. The germline gives CDR1 SEHNR, CDR2 FQNEAQ (reference sequence). The entire variable domain, with the rest obtained from reference TRBV7-9 and TRBJ1-1, is as follows: DTGVSQNPRHKITKRGQNVTFRCDPISEHNRLYWYRQTLGQGPEFLTYFQNEAQLEKSRLLSDRFSAERPKGSFSTLEIQRTEQGDSAMYLCASSLAQGRETEAFFGQGTRLTVV.

The rearrangement uses TRBV27 and TRBJ2-7; D is perhaps TRBD1 (6 bases). With 3 bases removed from V and 1 base from J, the gap between germline ends came to 13 bases. The CDR3 is 15 amino acids. In germline, CDR1 is MNHEY, CDR2 SMNVEV (reference sequence). This CDR3 reads CASSFQIGQSYEQYF. In DNA form, the CDR3 reads TGTGCCAGCAGTTTTCAGATTGGACAGTCCTACGAGCAGTACTTC.

This chain uses TRBV7-3 with TRBJ2-5; D is undetermined. The CDR3 extends over 15 amino acids. The V end was cut by 5 bases, the J end by 2 bases, with 15 bases between. Germline loops: CDR1 SGHTA, CDR2 FQGTGA. The DNA of the CDR3 is TGTGCCAGCAGCCTCAGGCTGGGTAGACAAGAGACCCAGTACTTC. Encoded protein: CASSLRLGRQETQYF. The full variable domain, with the rest looked up from reference TRBV7-3 and TRBJ2-5, is GAGVSQTPSNKVTEKGKYVELRCDPISGHTALYWYRQSLGQGPEFLIYFQGTGAADDSGLPNDRFFAVRPEGSVSTLKIQRTERGDSAVYLCASSLRLGRQETQYFGPGTRLLVL.

This chain connects TRBV6-1 to TRBJ1-1; D uncertain. Germline CDR1 is MNHNS and CDR2 is SASEGT. The ends were cut back, 1 base at V and 12 bases at J, with 12 bases in the middle. This CDR3 contains 12 residues. The CDR3 nucleotides are TGTGCCAGCAGTGAAGTTCCGGGCTACACTTTCTTT. This translates into CASSEVPGYTFF.

Note on this clone: The sample holds other DNA sequences that translate to the same CDR3. The chain carries TRBV5-1 and TRBJ1-5; tentatively, D is TRBD1 (5 bases). CDR3 size: 13 residues. Germline V gene sequence: CDR1 SGHRS, CDR2 YFSETQ. Trimming left V 0 bases short and J 7 bases short, with 8 bases between. DNA of the CDR3: TGCGCCAGCAGCTTGGAGGCAGGGCAGCCCCAGCATTTT. It yields the protein CASSLEAGQPQHF. Combining the CDR3 with reference TRBV5-1 and TRBJ1-5 gives the whole variable domain KAGVTQTPRYLIKTRGQQVTLSCSPISGHRSVSWYQQTPGQGLQFLFEYFSETQRNKGNFPGRFSGRQFSNSRSEMNVSTLELGDSALYLCASSLEAGQPQHFGDGTRLSIL.

The rearrangement uses TRBV5-1 and TRBJ1-6; D is unresolved. Deletions cut 2 bases from V and 5 bases from J, with 11 bases between. This CDR3 spans 15 amino acids. CDR1 is SGHRS and CDR2 is YFSETQ in the germline V gene. The DNA of the CDR3 is TGCGCCAGCAGCTTCGGGCAGGCCGATAATTCACCCCTCCACTTT. Its protein product is CASSFGQADNSPLHF.

The rearrangement joins TRBV2 to TRBJ1-2, with 7 bases identical to TRBD1. The length of the CDR3 is 14 residues. Germline CDR1 and CDR2: SNHLY and FYNNEI. Germline trimming cut 1 base from V and 5 bases from J; bases unmatched to any gene: 4. The CDR3 region is CASSEGSRGYGYTF. In nucleotides, the CDR3 is TGTGCCAGCAGTGAAGGGAGCAGGGGGTATGGCTACACCTTC.

V is TRBV4-2 and J is TRBJ2-2; D is undetermined. Trimming stripped 1 base from V and 6 bases from J, with 12 bases between. Germline values: CDR1 LGHNA, CDR2 YNFKEQ. This CDR3 is built from 15 residues. CDR3 amino acids: CASSQGASTPGELFF. Here the CDR3 DNA reads TGTGCCAGCAGCCAAGGAGCTAGTACACCCGGGGAGCTGTTTTTT.

The chain links TRBV5-1 to TRBJ2-5, with unresolved D. V lost 1 base and J lost 4, with 8 bases in between. This CDR3 contains 13 residues. The germline V gene has CDR1 SGHRS and CDR2 YFSETQ. The CDR3 coding sequence is TGCGCCAGCAGCTTGTCAGGCGGAGAGACCCAGTACTTC. Amino acid sequence: CASSLSGGETQYF.

DNA of the CDR3: TGTGCCAGCAGCTTCCGCCCAAATCAGCCCCAGCATTTT. This codes for CASSFRPNQPQHF. The J gene is TRBJ1-5, the V gene TRBV7-2; D unclear. The CDR3 spans 13 residues. Germline values: CDR1 SGHTA, CDR2 FQGNSA. V shed 3 bases and J shed 4 bases, with 7 bases lying between them.

The rearrangement joins TRBV3-1 (or the pseudogene TRBV3-2) to TRBJ2-7, with D possibly matching TRBD1 (8 bases). Germline V gene lookup returns CDR1 LGHDT and CDR2 YNNKEL (reference sequence). V was pared by 6 bases and J by 2 bases, with 20 bases between. This CDR3 has 16 amino acids. The CDR3 here is CASRQTSTGGAYEQYF. DNA for the CDR3: TGTGCCAGCAGACAAACCTCCACAGGGGGGGCCTACGAGCAGTACTTC.

The rearrangement links TRBV30 to TRBJ1-6; TRBD1 aligns across 9 bases. CDR1 and CDR2 (germline): GTSNPN, SVGIG (reference sequence). After removal of 3 bases from V and 9 bases from J, the junction contained 6 bases not matched to a gene. The CDR3 has 14 amino acids. The CDR3 loop reads CAWSAGTGTSPLHF. CDR3 DNA sequence: TGTGCCTGGAGCGCAGGGACAGGGACTTCACCCCTCCACTTT.

The V and J genes are TRBV9 and TRBJ2-5, with 10 bases fitting TRBD2. The CDR3 has 16 amino acids. With V trimmed by 1 base and J by 3 bases, 6 bases remained unmatched. Germline CDR1 and CDR2: SGDLS and YYNGEE. The CDR3 protein is CASSVRPSGGKETQYF. The CDR3 coding sequence is TGTGCCAGCAGCGTACGTCCTAGCGGGGGAAAAGAGACCCAGTACTTC. Full variable domain (remainder filled in from reference TRBV9 and TRBJ2-5): DSGVTQTPKHLITATGQRVTLRCSPRSGDLSVYWYQQSLDQGLQFLIQYYNGEERAKGNILERFSAQQFPDLHSELNLSSLELGDSALYFCASSVRPSGGKETQYFGPGTRLLVL.

The V and J genes are TRBV13 and TRBJ1-6; 7 nucleotides align to TRBD1. The germline gives CDR1 PRHDT, CDR2 FYEKMQ (reference sequence). The V segment lost 5 bases and the J segment 4 bases; nucleotides outside the gene matches: 5. The CDR3 length is 15 residues. CDR3 sequence: CASSHSGQYNSPLHF. CDR3 bases: TGTGCCAGCAGCCACTCGGGACAGTATAATTCACCCCTCCACTTT.